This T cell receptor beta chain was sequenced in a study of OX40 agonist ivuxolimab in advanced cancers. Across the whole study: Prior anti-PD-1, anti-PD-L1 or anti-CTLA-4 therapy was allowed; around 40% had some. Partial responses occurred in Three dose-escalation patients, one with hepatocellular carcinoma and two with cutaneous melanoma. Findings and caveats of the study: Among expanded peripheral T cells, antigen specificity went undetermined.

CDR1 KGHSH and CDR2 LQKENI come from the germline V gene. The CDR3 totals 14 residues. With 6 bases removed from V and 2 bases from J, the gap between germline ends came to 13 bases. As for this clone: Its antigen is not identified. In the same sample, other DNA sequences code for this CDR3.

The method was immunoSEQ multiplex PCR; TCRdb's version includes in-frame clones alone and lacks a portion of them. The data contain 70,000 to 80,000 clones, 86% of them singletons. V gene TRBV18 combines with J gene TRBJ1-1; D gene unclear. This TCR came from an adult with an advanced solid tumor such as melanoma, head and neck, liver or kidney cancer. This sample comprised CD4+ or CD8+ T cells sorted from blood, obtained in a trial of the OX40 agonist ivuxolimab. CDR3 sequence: CASSPLSENTEAFF. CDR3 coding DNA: TGTGCCAGCTCGCCGTTGAGTGAAAACACTGAAGCTTTCTTT.